The 21 T cell receptor beta chains presented below share a single source sample, sequenced in a study of blood T cell repertoires in COVID-19. Assay: immunoSEQ multiplex PCR; the TCRdb copy retains only in-frame clones and omits some. The table lists 200,000 to 300,000 clones, around 87% of them singletons. Source material: peripheral blood. The receptors here all came from a woman between 45 and 60 years old with acute or convalescent COVID-19.

This clone was picked up one time. V usage is TRBV7-3 and J usage is TRBJ1-1; no reliable D call. The CDR3 contains 13 residues. Trimming left V 0 bases short and J 5 bases short, with 7 bases between. In germline, CDR1 is SGHTA, CDR2 FQGTGA. This CDR3 is CASSLTSLTEAFF. The DNA for the CDR3 is TGTGCCAGCAGCTTAACGTCCTTAACTGAAGCTTTCTTT.

The chain employs TRBV5-1 and TRBJ2-1; weak D call: TRBD1 (6 bases). V gave up 2 bases and J gave up 1 base, with 7 bases separating them. The CDR3 is 14 amino acids. The germline CDR1 and CDR2 sequences are SGHRS and YFSETQ. CDR3 sequence: CASSFTGSYNEQFF. CDR3 nucleotides: TGCGCCAGCAGCTTTACAGGGTCCTACAATGAGCAGTTCTTC.

The chain uses TRBV28 and TRBJ1-6; D not resolved. The CDR3 runs 12 residues. Germline V gene data show CDR1 as MDHEN and CDR2 as SYDVKM. V was clipped by 6 bases and J by 7 bases, with 7 bases between them. CDR3 loop: CASSPGNSPLHF. The CDR3 DNA reads TGTGCCAGCAGCCCGGGGAATTCACCCCTCCACTTT.

V usage is TRBV19 and J usage is TRBJ2-2; D is possibly TRBD1 (6 bases). Trimming removed 3 bases from V and 7 bases from J, with 12 bases in between. The germline V gene encodes CDR1 LNHDA and CDR2 SQIVND (reference sequence). The CDR3 extends over 14 amino acids. The CDR3 sequence is CASSILGAGGELFF. The CDR3 DNA reads as TGTGCCAGTAGTATTTTGGGGGCCGGCGGGGAGCTGTTTTTT.

The rearrangement links TRBV7-2 to TRBJ1-1, with 7 bases identical to TRBD1. The J segment lost 4 bases and the V segment lost 5 bases, leaving 4 bases of the junction unmatched. CDR1 and CDR2 (germline): SGHTA, FQGNSA. The CDR3 totals 13 residues. The CDR3: CASSTNRGTEAFF. In DNA form, the CDR3 reads TGTGCCAGCAGCACTAACAGGGGCACTGAAGCTTTCTTT.

The chain recombines TRBV12-2 with TRBJ2-7; the DNA was not used to check the table's D call, TRBD2. TRBV12-2 is reported as a pseudogene. There are 16 residues in the CDR3. CDR3 bases: TGTGCAAGTCGCTTAGCGGAGGCAAGGAGCTCCTACGAGCAGTACTTC. Its translation: CASRLAEARSSYEQYF.

The J gene is TRBJ1-1, the V gene TRBV5-1, with a possible D match to TRBD1 (6 bases). V dropped 0 bases and J dropped 0 bases, with 12 bases sitting between them. Looked up from germline, CDR1 is SGHRS and CDR2 is YFSETQ. This CDR3 has 16 residues. The CDR3 DNA is TGCGCCAGCAGCTTGGATGCACAGGGAATGAACACTGAAGCTTTCTTT. It codes for CASSLDAQGMNTEAFF.

The chain links TRBV10-3 to TRBJ1-2; TRBD1 matches at 9 bases. Germline V gene data show CDR1 as ENHRY and CDR2 as SYGVKD. The V segment lost 3 bases and the J segment 4 bases; nucleotides outside the gene matches: 6. The CDR3 length is 15 residues. The CDR3 here is CAISELQGASYGYTF. The CDR3 DNA is TGTGCCATCAGTGAACTACAGGGGGCTAGCTATGGCTACACCTTC.

This rearrangement joins TRBV28 to TRBJ1-4; D not certain. Germline values: CDR1 MDHEN, CDR2 SYDVKM. The CDR3 is 16 amino acids. V lost 4 bases, J lost 7 bases, and 19 bases lay in between. The CDR3 sequence: CASSSEDGKLSEKLFF. The CDR3 nucleotides read TGTGCCAGCAGTTCCGAGGACGGGAAATTAAGTGAAAAACTGTTTTTT.

The chain employs TRBV18 and TRBJ2-2; 9 bases align to TRBD1. Per the germline V gene, CDR1 is KGHSH and CDR2 is LQKENI. The CDR3 runs 15 residues. V shed 4 bases, J shed 3 bases, and the junction held 3 bases outside the gene matches. The CDR3 DNA sequence: TGTGCCAGCTCACGCCGGACAGGGGACACCGGGGAGCTGTTTTTT. Translated, it gives CASSRRTGDTGELFF.

The chain is built from TRBV6-6 and TRBJ2-7; 9 nucleotides agree with TRBD1. Germline V gene sequence: CDR1 MNHNY, CDR2 SVGAGI (reference sequence). This CDR3 is built from 16 residues. The J segment lost 6 bases and the V segment lost 5 bases, leaving 14 bases of the junction unmatched. Written as DNA, the CDR3 is TGTGCCAGCAGTCCGCTTTCCCGGGACAGGGATCCCGAGCAGTACTTC. Translating gives CASSPLSRDRDPEQYF.

The rearrangement uses TRBV4-1 and TRBJ2-1; D is perhaps TRBD2 (7 bases). This CDR3 region has 15 residues. V was trimmed by 3 bases and J by 7 bases, leaving 16 bases between them. Per germline, CDR1 MGHRA and CDR2 YSYEKL. The CDR3 DNA is TGCGCCAGCAGCCATTTAAGGGGGGGGCTAAATGAGCAGTTCTTC. Translating it yields CASSHLRGGLNEQFF.

This chain connects TRBV28 to TRBJ1-1; D is ambiguous. Trimming took off 5 bases at V and 2 bases at J, with 9 bases between the two ends. The CDR3 sequence is 13 residues long. CDR1 is MDHEN and CDR2 is SYDVKM in the germline V gene. The CDR3 reads CASSPVRNTEAFF. As DNA, the CDR3 is TGTGCCAGCAGTCCTGTGCGTAACACTGAAGCTTTCTTT.

This rearrangement joins TRBV9 to TRBJ1-2, with TRBD1 matching over 8 bases. The CDR3 runs to 16 residues. Trimming removed 0 bases from V and 3 bases from J; junction bases left unmatched: 7. Germline V gives CDR1 SGDLS, CDR2 YYNGEE. The CDR3 DNA is TGTGCCAGCAGCGTAGATTTCAGGACAGGGCACTATGGCTACACCTTC. Residues: CASSVDFRTGHYGYTF.

The rearrangement links TRBV27 to TRBJ2-7, with 8 bases lining up with TRBD1. This CDR3 region has 13 residues. Germline V CDR1 and CDR2: MNHEY, SMNVEV (reference sequence). The J segment lost 6 bases and the V segment lost 3 bases, leaving 4 bases of the junction unmatched. The CDR3 nucleotides read TGTGCCAGCAGTTTTAAAACAGGGGGCGAGCAGTACTTC. Amino acid sequence: CASSFKTGGEQYF.

This clone was recorded a few times. The chain is built from TRBV28 and TRBJ2-7; 11 bases line up with TRBD2. The CDR3 is 15 residues long. Germline lookup yields CDR1 MDHEN and CDR2 SYDVKM. V dropped 6 bases and J dropped 6; count of bases not matched to a gene: 10. The CDR3 spells CASSSVAGGPREQYF. Written as DNA, the CDR3 is TGTGCCAGCAGCTCCGTAGCGGGAGGGCCCCGCGAGCAGTACTTC. The full variable domain, completed using reference TRBV28 and TRBJ2-7, is DVKVTQSSRYLVKRTGEKVFLECVQDMDHENMFWYRQDPGLGLRLIYFSYDVKMKEKGDIPEGYSVSREKKERFSLILESASTNQTSMYLCASSSVAGGPREQYFGPGTRLTVT.

This chain connects TRBV5-6 to TRBJ1-2; a weak D match, TRBD1 (5 bases). V was clipped by 0 bases and J by 8 bases, with 11 bases between them. The length of the CDR3 is 13 residues. CDR1 is SGHDT, CDR2 YYEEEE, per germline. CDR3 coding DNA: TGTGCCAGCAGCTTGGAGGCAGGGCGCGGCTACACCTTC. It encodes CASSLEAGRGYTF.

The chain uses TRBV5-3 and TRBJ1-5, with 8 bases aligning to TRBD1. TRBV5-3 is reported as an ORF; its role is uncertain. The CDR3 runs 18 residues. The V and J ends lost 0 bases and 7 bases, in that order; junction bases with no gene match: 15. The CDR3 region is CARSLGRGREGIRQPQHF. The CDR3 DNA reads TGTGCCAGAAGCTTGGGCAGGGGGCGCGAGGGGATAAGGCAGCCCCAGCATTTT.

With regard to this clone: Other DNA sequences in this specimen translate into the identical CDR3. The rearrangement uses TRBV5-1 and TRBJ1-5, with D possibly being TRBD1 (5 bases). Germline values: CDR1 SGHRS, CDR2 YFSETQ. The CDR3 length is 15 residues. The V end lost 0 bases, the J end lost 2 bases, and 9 bases lay between the germline ends. The CDR3 loop is CASSLDGQGNQPQHF. CDR3 bases: TGCGCCAGCAGCTTGGACGGACAAGGCAATCAGCCCCAGCATTTT.

In its sample, this clone was seen a few times. This chain joins TRBV11-2 and TRBJ2-7; no definite D call. With 0 bases removed from V and 0 bases from J, the gap between germline ends came to 9 bases. The CDR3 runs to 15 residues. Germline V CDR1 and CDR2: SGHAT, FQNNGV. CDR3 region: CASSLEYHNSYEQYF. CDR3 nucleotides: TGTGCCAGCAGCTTAGAGTACCACAACTCCTACGAGCAGTACTTC.

The genes are TRBV7-2 and TRBJ2-7; TRBD2 aligns across 7 bases. V trimming: 4 bases; J trimming: 0 bases; junction bases outside the gene matches: 3. The CDR3 loop spans 14 amino acids. The V gene's germline CDR1 is SGHTA and CDR2 FQGNSA. CDR3 in amino acids: CASSSASGSYEQYF. The DNA for the CDR3 is TGTGCCAGCAGCTCCGCTAGCGGCTCCTACGAGCAGTACTTC.